Listed below are T cell receptor beta chains from one sample, sequenced in a study of OX40 agonist ivuxolimab in advanced cancers. The method was immunoSEQ multiplex PCR; TCRdb's version includes in-frame clones alone and lacks a portion of them. Altogether tens of thousands of clones are present, roughly 80% being singletons, with the ten largest covering approximately 0.38%. The sample in question was CD4+ or CD8+ T cells sorted from blood, obtained in a trial of the OX40 agonist ivuxolimab. These receptors were collected from an adult with an advanced solid tumor such as melanoma, head and neck, liver or kidney cancer. Each CDR3 is given with its conserved first and last residue. D genes are given only for firm matches. Part of the rows lack a size; the others show once, few, many or a class for expanded clones.

>TRBJ1-2|NA|NA|TRBV5-1|14
TGCGCCAGCAGCTTTACTGGCGGCCAGGTGGACTACACCTTC
CASSFTGGQVDYTF
>TRBJ1-1|NA|TRBD1|TRBV7-2|17
TGTGCCAGCAGCTTAGGGGGGACAGGGGGCGCGTACACTGAAGCTTTCTTT
CASSLGGTGGAYTEAFF
>TRBJ2-3|once|TRBD2|TRBV28|16
TGTGCCAGCAGTGAGCCGGGGGGGCGAGAGATAGATACGCAGTATTTT
CASSEPGGREIDTQYF
>TRBJ1-1|NA|NA|TRBV2|13
TGTGCCAGCAGCGTAGGGACCACCACTGAAGCTTTCTTT
CASSVGTTTEAFF
>TRBJ2-5|once|TRBD2|TRBV7-2|16
TGTGCCAGCAGCCACACTCCTAGCGGGAGGGTGGAGACCCAGTACTTC
CASSHTPSGRVETQYF
>TRBJ2-6|NA|NA|TRBV19|14
TGTGCCAGTGGGTCCCAGTCTGGGGCCAACGTCCTGACTTTC
CASGSQSGANVLTF
>TRBJ2-2|NA|NA|TRBV6-1|15
TGTGCCAGCACCGACGGGGGGCTAGACACCGGGGAGCTGTTTTTT
CASTDGGLDTGELFF
>TRBJ2-1|NA|NA|TRBV7-2|19
TGTGCCAGCAGCTTAGGCCCCAGACTAGGAGCTAGCTCCTACAATGAGCAGTTCTTC
CASSLGPRLGASSYNEQFF
>TRBJ2-1|NA|TRBD1|TRBV15|15
TGTGCCACCAGCCTACGGGACAGGTTCTACAATGAGCAGTTCTTC
CATSLRDRFYNEQFF
>TRBJ2-1|NA|NA|TRBV19|16
TGTGCCAGTAGTATATACCTCGGGGGATCCTACAATGAGCAGTTCTTC
CASSIYLGGSYNEQFF
>TRBJ2-5|NA|NA|TRBV19|14
TGTGCCAGTAGTATGGGGCAGTTGGGGGAGACCCAGTACTTC
CASSMGQLGETQYF
>TRBJ2-5|NA|NA|TRBV19|18
TGTGCCAGTAGTATCTATGCCCCTCGCGGTCCGGTTGGAGAGACCCAGTACTTC
CASSIYAPRGPVGETQYF
>TRBJ2-5|NA|NA|TRBV4-1|15
TGCGCCAGCAGCCAAGATCGAAGTCTCCAAGAGACCCAGTACTTC
CASSQDRSLQETQYF
>TRBJ1-2|NA|NA|TRBV18|17
TGTGCCAGCTCACCACCGTCAGGGACCCAAGGGAAGGATGGCTACACCTTC
CASSPPSGTQGKDGYTF
>TRBJ2-3|NA|NA|TRBV5-4|14
TGTGCCAGCAGCCCCTCCTCCGGGTCAGATACGCAGTATTTT
CASSPSSGSDTQYF
>TRBJ2-1|NA|TRBD2|TRBV19|16
TGTGCCAGCTCGGGTTGGGGACTAGTTCCCTACAATGAGCAGTTCTTC
CASSGWGLVPYNEQFF
>TRBJ1-4|NA|TRBD1|TRBV5-4|16
TGTGCCAGCAGCGCGGACTCGACGACAGGGGGGGAAAAACTGTTTTTT
CASSADSTTGGEKLFF
>TRBJ1-5|few|NA|TRBV10-3|13
TGTGCCATCAGTCGGGACTTTAATCAGCCCCAGCATTTT
CAISRDFNQPQHF
>TRBJ1-2|NA|TRBD1|TRBV7-4|15
TGTGCCAGCAGCCTTAGACAGGGAGCTAACTATGGCTACACCTTC
CASSLRQGANYGYTF
>TRBJ1-2|NA|NA|TRBV5-1|14
TGCGCCAGCAGCTTGGGTTCAGGGACCTATGGCTACACCTTC
CASSLGSGTYGYTF
>TRBJ1-1|NA|NA|TRBV19|13
TGTGCCACCCTAAACGGGGGGAACACTGAAGCTTTCTTT
CATLNGGNTEAFF
>TRBJ1-1|NA|NA|TRBV5-6|15
TGTGCCAGCAGTAACCTGGACAGACTACAGGTCGGAGCTTTCTTT
CASSNLDRLQVGAFF
>TRBJ2-3|NA|NA|TRBV18|12
TGTGCCAGCTCACCACCGGGAGATACGCAGTATTTT
CASSPPGDTQYF
>TRBJ2-1|NA|TRBD2|TRBV5-1|16
TGCGCCAGCAGCTTGCGGCTAGCGGGGGGGCGTAATGAGCAGTTCTTC
CASSLRLAGGRNEQFF
>TRBJ1-5|NA|NA|TRBV9|19
TGTGCCAGCAGCGTCCCTAACCAGGGGAAGGGCCCTGCGAATCAGCCCCAGCATTTT
CASSVPNQGKGPANQPQHF
>TRBJ2-5|once|NA|TRBV5-8|15
TGTGCCAGCAGCAAATTGGGGACGACAGAAGAGACCCAGTACTTC
CASSKLGTTEETQYF
>TRBJ2-5|once|NA|TRBV5-1|13
TGCGCCAGCAGCGGCCAGGCGGGCGAGACCCAGTACTTC
CASSGQAGETQYF
>TRBJ1-4|NA|NA|TRBV7-2|15
TGTGCCAGCAGCTTAGGGGGGCCGAGAAATGAAAAACTGTTTTTT
CASSLGGPRNEKLFF
>TRBJ2-4|NA|NA|TRBV2|17
TGTGCCAGCAACTTCGGGGACGTCAGCAAGTCGGGGAGCATTCAGTACTTC
CASNFGDVSKSGSIQYF
>TRBJ2-7|NA|TRBD2|TRBV6-1|14
TGTGCCAGCTGTACTACAGCGGGGTTTTACGAGCAGTACTTC
CASCTTAGFYEQYF
>TRBJ1-5|NA|NA|TRBV19|14
TGTGCCAGTAAGGGCAGGAATAGCAATCAGCCCCAGCATTTT
CASKGRNSNQPQHF
>TRBJ2-3|NA|NA|TRBV21-1|13
TGTGCCAGCAGCAAACTAAGCACAGATACGCAGTATTTT
CASSKLSTDTQYF
>TRBJ2-2|once|TRBD2|TRBV4-1|16
TGCGCCAGCAGCCAAGTCGGGACTAGCGGGAGTTGGGAGCTGTTTTTT
CASSQVGTSGSWELFF
>TRBJ1-1|NA|NA|TRBV6-6|14
TGTGCCAGCAGATTGATAACGGCGAACACTGAAGCTTTCTTT
CASRLITANTEAFF
>TRBJ1-1|NA|TRBD1|TRBV5-5|14
TGTGCCAGCAGCGGGGACAGGGGGCATACTGAAGCTTTCTTT
CASSGDRGHTEAFF
>TRBJ1-2|NA|TRBD1|TRBV5-6|15
TGTGCCAGCAGCTGGGCGGGACAGGTCATTTATGGCTACACCTTC
CASSWAGQVIYGYTF
>TRBJ1-5|NA|NA|TRBV28|15
TGTGCCAGCAGCAAGGGGGGGGTTTTGAATCAGCCCCAGCATTTT
CASSKGGVLNQPQHF
>TRBJ2-1|NA|TRBD2|TRBV6-5|15
TGTGCCAGCAGCTTGACTAGCGGGGCCTACAATGAGCAGTTCTTC
CASSLTSGAYNEQFF
>TRBJ2-3|NA|NA|TRBV6-1|15
TGTGCCAGCACTGATCTAGCACCACGCACAGATACGCAGTATTTT
CASTDLAPRTDTQYF
>TRBJ2-1|NA|TRBD1|TRBV19|16
TGTGCCAGTAGCCAAACTCGGACAGGGATGGTTAATGAGCAGTTCTTC
CASSQTRTGMVNEQFF
>TRBJ2-7|once|TRBD2|TRBV7-2|15
TGTGCCAGCAGCTTCGGGACTACAGCCGGCTACGAGCAGTACTTC
CASSFGTTAGYEQYF
>TRBJ2-1|NA|NA|TRBV5-1|14
TGCGCCAGCAGCTTGGGGGAGACGTACAATGAGCAGTTCTTC
CASSLGETYNEQFF
>TRBJ2-7|once|NA|TRBV28|13
TGTGCCAGCAGTTTCCGGTACGGCTACGAGCAGTACTTC
CASSFRYGYEQYF
>TRBJ2-5|NA|TRBD1|TRBV28|16
TGTGCCAGCACCAACTTAGGTTTGACAGGGGGAGAGACCCAGTACTTC
CASTNLGLTGGETQYF
>TRBJ1-1|NA|NA|TRBV18|12
TGTGCCAGCTCATTCTCGAACACTGAAGCTTTCTTT
CASSFSNTEAFF
>TRBJ1-6|few|TRBD1|TRBV5-4|14
TGTGCCAGCAGCCTGGACAGGGGTAATTCACCCCTCCACTTT
CASSLDRGNSPLHF
>TRBJ2-2|once|TRBD2|TRBV11-2|17
TGTGCCAGCAGCCGAGACCGACTAGCGGAGAACACCGGGGAGCTGTTTTTT
CASSRDRLAENTGELFF
>TRBJ1-4|NA|TRBD1|TRBV2|14
TGTGCCAGCAGGGGGGACAGCAAAATGAAGGAACTGTTTTTT
CASRGDSKMKELFF
>TRBJ2-1|NA|NA|TRBV11-3|16
TGTGCCAGCCACGGAGAAAATGCCTTCTCCTACAATGAGCAGTTCTTC
CASHGENAFSYNEQFF
>TRBJ1-5|NA|NA|TRBV21-1|13
TGTGCCAGCAGCAGAGGACAGGGTCAGCCCCAGCATTTT
CASSRGQGQPQHF
>TRBJ2-7|NA|TRBD2|TRBV10-3|13
TGTGCCATGGGACTAGCGGGAACCTACGAGCAGTACTTC
CAMGLAGTYEQYF
>TRBJ2-4|NA|NA|TRBV2|13
TGTGCCAGCATGGGATTAGCCAAAAACATTCAGTACTTC
CASMGLAKNIQYF